This T cell receptor (beta chain) derives from a study of post-analysis software for immune sequencing data. Background on the study: Relapsing-remitting, secondary progressive and progressive-relapsing forms made up the multiple sclerosis disease courses.

The germline V and J ends were trimmed by 0 bases and 2 bases, with 14 bases remaining between them. This CDR3 is built from 16 residues. In germline, CDR1 is MNHEY, CDR2 SMNVEV (reference sequence). cDNA libraries for TCR beta contained unique molecular identifiers. Out of 1 to 10 million T cells, 470,000 or so cDNA molecules were generated. TCRdb passed the PCR reads through MiXCR, listing each CDR3 protein once. The table records approximately 570,000 distinct CDR3 sequences, roughly 46% of them present only once. Study-level points and caveats: When compared against controls, multiple sclerosis patients showed significantly lower normalized Chao1 diversity. Compared with controls, patients had more of about five TRBV segments, including TRBV5-6, TRBV5-1 and TRBV20-1. By F measure, samples from a shared preparation batch strongly co-clustered.

This clonotype was detected a few times. What it recognizes is unknown. The V and J genes are TRBV27 and TRBJ2-7, with D perhaps TRBD1 (5 bases). The sequenced sample was blood. The sequence came from a girl aged 10 to 17 with multiple sclerosis. CDR3 in amino acids: CASSLSKAGRPYEQYF. For the CDR3, the DNA is TGTGCCAGCAGTTTATCGAAGGCAGGGCGGCCCTACGAGCAGTACTTC.